This TCR beta chain was sequenced for a study of blood T cell repertoires in COVID-19. Residents of around 24 US areas, aged roughly 18 to 95 years, made up the participants. The data were produced by immunoSEQ multiplex PCR, yet TCRdb's version contains in-frame clones alone and is incomplete. The table has approximately 200,000 clones, around 85% seen once. The V gene's germline CDR1 is LNHDA and CDR2 SQIVND (reference sequence). CDR3 length equals 14 residues. Trimming removed 7 bases from V and 2 bases from J; junction bases left unmatched: 7. The gene calls are TRBV19 and TRBJ2-7, with 8 bases fitting TRBD1. Source material: PBMCs or T cells enriched from blood (not recorded which). This TCR was recovered from a man in his forties who had recovered from COVID-19. The CDR3 DNA reads as TGTGCCAGTACCGTTACGACAGGGGCCTACGAGCAGTACTTC. Protein sequence: CASTVTTGAYEQYF.